The entry that follows covers one TCR beta chain sequence. This clone occurred once. No cognate antigen has been identified for it. No much larger clone exists at a distance of one base, and base qualities are not known. Each PCR received spiked-in synthetic TCR analog templates so that absolute template abundance could be estimated from read counts. TCRbeta CDR3 regions were amplified from genomic DNA with bias-controlled V and J gene primers using the immunoSEQ assay. Sequencing of rearranged TCRbeta segments was done at approximately 20X coverage. The paper's processing steps were these. Clustering was used to correct sequencing errors, and CDR3s were annotated against IMGT so that V, D and J genes could be assigned. Out-of-frame and stop-codon sequences were excluded, and only productive TCRbeta rearrangements were used in downstream analyses. To compute clonality, Shannon entropy was normalized by the log of the number of unique productive sequences and then subtracted from one. Fisher's exact test with Benjamini-Hochberg correction, at a threshold of adjusted p below 0.01, was used to find clones that differed between time points or between blood and tumor. TCRdb re-hosts the immuneACCESS table, in-frame sequences only. Its copies lack some clones; in the studies checked, an unresolved V gene accounts for under half of them, and the cause for the rest is not known. For V, J and clone size, that table is used; D and trimming come from the DNA. This sample comprises 60,000 to 85,000 clones, about nine tenths of them detected only once. The ten largest clones capture roughly 5.2% of the sample.

A cohort of around 29 patients with locally advanced or metastatic urothelial carcinoma, treated at Memorial Sloan Kettering on a trial protocol, was included. Peripheral blood mononuclear cells were collected pretreatment and during treatment, at between 1 and 8 total time points per patient. The Qiagen DNeasy Blood extraction kit was used to purify genomic DNA from total PBMCs and tumor samples. Collected pretreatment and during treatment, PBMCs were isolated and stored as previously described. This sample was taken from a study of PD-L1 blockade in urothelial cancer (TCRdb year 2017). Notes on the research overall: Therapy was started in about 2014 for all patients, and atezolizumab 1,200 mg was administered intravenously every 3 weeks. Durable clinical benefit was achieved by nine patients and was not achieved by 20 patients. About 90% of the 29 patients were identified as males with urothelial cancer of bladder origin, and a prior smoking history was reported by 18 of 29 patients. Just over 28 patients had pretreatment blood TCR-seq, approximately 24 had at least one posttreatment blood collection, and approximately 24 had tumor TCR-seq. Progression-free survival longer than 6 months counted as durable clinical benefit, and TCR features were additionally tested against both progression-free and overall survival. Blood samples gave a median of about 140,000 T cells and tens of thousands of unique TCRs, with a median clonality of about 0.078. TCR sequencing covered pretreatment tumor samples and matched, serially collected peripheral blood taken before and after atezolizumab treatment. In the same patients, whole exome sequencing and RNA sequencing of pretreatment tumors were performed in addition to TCR sequencing. An exploratory multi-omic analysis was conducted of the somatic, immune and clinical correlates of response to PD-L1 blockade with atezolizumab in urothelial cancer. Blood samples were analyzed at two time points: 3 weeks after treatment start (second dose) and 6 weeks after treatment start. Patients had an ECOG performance status of 0 or 1 and had received between 0 and 3 prior chemotherapy regimens. Results the study describes overall, beyond this receptor: A pretreatment peripheral blood TCR clonality below the median was linked to improved progression-free and overall survival. Because the sample size was small (n of about 27) and many exploratory analyses were performed, the results are intended to be hypothesis-generating. At 3 weeks after the start of treatment, tumor-associated TCR clones in peripheral blood had expanded more in patients with durable benefit (n ≈ 20, p = 0.022).

Relative to germline, V is 4 bases shorter and J is 4 bases shorter, with 8 bases between their ends. CDR1 and CDR2, per the germline V gene, are SGHNT and YENEEA. The CDR3 covers 13 residues, taking in both the cysteine and the phenylalanine. Only CDR3 DNA is held: 39 bases, read in frame from base 1. The sequence links TRBV11-3 to TRBJ2-1, with TRBD2 perhaps the D gene, on 6 matching bases. Sequencing was performed on PBMCs, taken around atezolizumab (anti-PD-L1) treatment. The sequence was collected from a woman aged 70-85 years with urothelial cancer. The sequence in DNA is TGTGCCAGCAGCTCGCGGGGATACAATGAGCAGTTCTTC. This sequence encodes CASSSRGYNEQFF.